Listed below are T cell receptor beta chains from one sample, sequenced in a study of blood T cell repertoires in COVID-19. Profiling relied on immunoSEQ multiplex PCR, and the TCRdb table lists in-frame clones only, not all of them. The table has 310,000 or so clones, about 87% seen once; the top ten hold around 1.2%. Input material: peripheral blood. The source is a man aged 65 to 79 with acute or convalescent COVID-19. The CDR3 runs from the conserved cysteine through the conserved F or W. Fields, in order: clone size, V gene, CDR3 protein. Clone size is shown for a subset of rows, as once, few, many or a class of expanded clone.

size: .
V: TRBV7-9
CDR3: CASSTWGQNNTEAFF

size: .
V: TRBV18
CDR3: CASSPTSGSSDTQYF

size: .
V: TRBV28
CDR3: CASSRTVYSNQPQHF

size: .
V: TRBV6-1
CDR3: CASSEVPNQPQHF

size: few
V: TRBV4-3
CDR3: CASSHPNLGGGLNQPQHF

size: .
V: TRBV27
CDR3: CASSLISRGTDTQYF

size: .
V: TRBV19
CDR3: CASRNRGKTGELFF

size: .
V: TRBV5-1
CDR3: CASSFGETLNTEAFF

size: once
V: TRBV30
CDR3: CAWSYMNTEAFF

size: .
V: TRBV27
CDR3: CASSFSATNEKLFF

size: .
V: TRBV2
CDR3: CASSGGRSSADTQYF

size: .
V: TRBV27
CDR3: CASSSLTGSQPQHF

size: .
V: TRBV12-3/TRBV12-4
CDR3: CASGRTVQETQYF

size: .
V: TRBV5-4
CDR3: CASRIGGNSIGEQFF

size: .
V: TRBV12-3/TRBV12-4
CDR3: CASSFGTGHGYTF

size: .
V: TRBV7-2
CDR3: CASSSNGGYTEAFF

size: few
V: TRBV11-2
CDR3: CASSFDGRGYNSPLHF

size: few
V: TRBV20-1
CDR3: CSASEFADSYEQYF

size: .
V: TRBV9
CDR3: CASSASTGRGYEQYF

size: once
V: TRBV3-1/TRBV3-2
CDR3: CASSPRDRGQEQYF

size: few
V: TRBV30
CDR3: CAWGQSFQETQYF

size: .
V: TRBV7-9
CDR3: CASSLATGSYEQYF

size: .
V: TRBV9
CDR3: CASSAPRGRNPSTDTQYF

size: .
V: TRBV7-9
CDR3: CASSLIASGNNEQFF

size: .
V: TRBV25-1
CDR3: CASSEFSGGWTEAFF

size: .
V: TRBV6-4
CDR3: CASSDEARSGDTQYF

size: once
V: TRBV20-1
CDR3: CSARGTRGYTF

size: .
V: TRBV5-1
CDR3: CASSSLFGGQGVLNTGELFF

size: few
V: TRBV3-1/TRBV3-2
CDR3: CASSQTGGRPNYGYTF

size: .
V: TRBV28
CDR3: CASSPGDRGLYEQYF

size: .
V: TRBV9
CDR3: CASTPRPGQFVEQYF

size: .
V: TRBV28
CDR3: CASSSVLAGAKETQYF

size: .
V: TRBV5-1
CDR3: CASSTDSMGGELFF

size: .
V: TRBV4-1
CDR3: CASSQVEGTSGSSETQYF

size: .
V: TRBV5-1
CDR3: CASSPVPTQVGTDTQYF

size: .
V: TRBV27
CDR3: CASSFLSGDQPQHF

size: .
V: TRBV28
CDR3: CASSSTGDAKNIQYF

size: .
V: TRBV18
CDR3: CASSPEGLRYSPLHF

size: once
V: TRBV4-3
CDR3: CASSQSYTQGPTNEKLFF

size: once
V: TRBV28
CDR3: CASSITGNTIYF

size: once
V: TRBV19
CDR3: CASSLRQGNQPQHF

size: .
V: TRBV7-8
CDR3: CASSRGTSGGIQQFF

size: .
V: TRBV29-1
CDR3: CSVGGGPQVEQYF

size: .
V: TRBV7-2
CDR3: CASSLGYYGTQYF

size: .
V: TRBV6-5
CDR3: CASSYKGGQFF

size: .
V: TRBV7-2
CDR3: CASSLFFSPASGKETQYF

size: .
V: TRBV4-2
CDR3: CASSDGGAGGLEKTQYF